This TCR beta chain was profiled in a study of blood T cell repertoires in COVID-19. Study at large: T cells, B-cell-depleted T cells, or PBMCs provided the cDNA or gDNA that served as material.

Measured with immunoSEQ multiplex PCR; TCRdb has only the in-frame clones, and not every one. The table has roughly 64,000 clones, around 85% seen once. The CDR3 sequence is 17 residues long. Germline CDR1 and CDR2: SGHRS and YFSETQ. The ends lost 4 bases at V and 5 bases at J; junction bases unmatched: 17. The origin of this receptor is a man aged 35 to 55 with acute or convalescent COVID-19. Specimen: peripheral blood. The chain couples TRBV5-1 to TRBJ1-2; TRBD1 matches 7 bases. The CDR3 region is CASSPWISTGTEYGYTF. In DNA, the CDR3 is TGCGCCAGCAGCCCTTGGATATCCACCGGGACAGAGTATGGCTACACCTTC. Variable domain in full (rest from reference TRBV5-1 and TRBJ1-2): KAGVTQTPRYLIKTRGQQVTLSCSPISGHRSVSWYQQTPGQGLQFLFEYFSETQRNKGNFPGRFSGRQFSNSRSEMNVSTLELGDSALYLCASSPWISTGTEYGYTFGSGTRLTVV.